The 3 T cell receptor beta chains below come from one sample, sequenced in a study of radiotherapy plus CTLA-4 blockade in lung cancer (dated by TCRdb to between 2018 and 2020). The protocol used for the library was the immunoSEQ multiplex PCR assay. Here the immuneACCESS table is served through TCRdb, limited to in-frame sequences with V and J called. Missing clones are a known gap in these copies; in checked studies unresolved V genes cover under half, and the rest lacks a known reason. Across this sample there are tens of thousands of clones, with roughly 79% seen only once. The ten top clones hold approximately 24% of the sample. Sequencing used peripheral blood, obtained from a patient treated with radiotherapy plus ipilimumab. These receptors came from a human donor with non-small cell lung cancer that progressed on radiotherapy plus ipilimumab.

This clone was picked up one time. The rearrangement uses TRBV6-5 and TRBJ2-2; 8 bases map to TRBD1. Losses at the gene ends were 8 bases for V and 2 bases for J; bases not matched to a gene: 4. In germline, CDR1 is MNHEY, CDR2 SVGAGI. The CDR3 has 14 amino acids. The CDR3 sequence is CASQTGDNTGELFF. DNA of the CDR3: TGTGCCAGCCAGACAGGGGACAACACCGGGGAGCTGTTTTTT.

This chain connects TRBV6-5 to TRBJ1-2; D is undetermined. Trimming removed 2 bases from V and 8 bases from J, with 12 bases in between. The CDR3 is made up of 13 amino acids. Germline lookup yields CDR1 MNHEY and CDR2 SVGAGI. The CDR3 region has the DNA TGTGCCAGCAGTTACATCGGCGCGGGCGGCTACACCTTC. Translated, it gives CASSYIGAGGYTF.

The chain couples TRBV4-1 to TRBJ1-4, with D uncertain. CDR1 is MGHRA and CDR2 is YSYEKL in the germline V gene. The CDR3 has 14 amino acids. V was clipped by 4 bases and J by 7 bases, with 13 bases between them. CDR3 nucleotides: TGCGCCAGCAGCCGGACCCCAGGCCTTGAAAAACTGTTTTTT. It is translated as CASSRTPGLEKLFF.